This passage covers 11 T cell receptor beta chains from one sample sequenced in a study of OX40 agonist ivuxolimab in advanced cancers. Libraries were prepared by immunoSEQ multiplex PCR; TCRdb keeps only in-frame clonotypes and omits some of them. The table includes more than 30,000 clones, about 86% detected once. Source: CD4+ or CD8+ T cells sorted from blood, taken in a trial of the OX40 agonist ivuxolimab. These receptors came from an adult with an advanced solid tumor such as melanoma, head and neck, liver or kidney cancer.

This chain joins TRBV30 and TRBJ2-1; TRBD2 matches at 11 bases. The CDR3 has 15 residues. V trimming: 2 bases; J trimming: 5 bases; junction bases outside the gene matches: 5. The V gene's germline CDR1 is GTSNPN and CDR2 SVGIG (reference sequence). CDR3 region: CAWSNKGLADNEQFF. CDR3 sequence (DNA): TGTGCCTGGAGTAATAAGGGACTAGCGGACAATGAGCAGTTCTTC.

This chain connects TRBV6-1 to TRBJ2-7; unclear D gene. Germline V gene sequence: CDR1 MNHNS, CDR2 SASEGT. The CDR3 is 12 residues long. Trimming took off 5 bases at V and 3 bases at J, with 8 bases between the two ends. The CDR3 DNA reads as TGTGCCAGCAGTTCGGGCCTCTACGAGCAGTACTTC. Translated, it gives CASSSGLYEQYF.

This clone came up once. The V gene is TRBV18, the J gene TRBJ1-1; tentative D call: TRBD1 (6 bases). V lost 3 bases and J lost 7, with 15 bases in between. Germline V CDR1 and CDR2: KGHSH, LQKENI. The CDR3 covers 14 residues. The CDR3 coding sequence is TGTGCCAGCTCACCTTCAGGGGCGTCACGTGAAGCTTTCTTT. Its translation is CASSPSGASREAFF.

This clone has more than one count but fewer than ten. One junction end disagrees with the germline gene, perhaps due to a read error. The CDR3: CASSLGPNQPQHF. CDR3 bases: TGTGCTAGCAGCTTAGGACCCAACCAGCCCCAGCATTTT. The chain combines TRBV7-7 with TRBJ1-5; D is undetermined. Per germline, CDR1 SSHAT and CDR2 FNYEAQ (reference sequence). CDR3 size: 13 residues.

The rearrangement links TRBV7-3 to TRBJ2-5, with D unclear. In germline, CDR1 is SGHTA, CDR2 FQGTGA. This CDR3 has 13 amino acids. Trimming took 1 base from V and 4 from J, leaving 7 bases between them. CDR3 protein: CASSLNQRETQYF. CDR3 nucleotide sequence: TGTGCCAGCAGCTTAAATCAGAGAGAGACCCAGTACTTC.

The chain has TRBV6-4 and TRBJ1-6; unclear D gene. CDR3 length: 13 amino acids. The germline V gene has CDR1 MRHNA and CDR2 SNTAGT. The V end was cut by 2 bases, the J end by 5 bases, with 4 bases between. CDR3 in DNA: TGTGCCAGCAGTGACAGGGATAATTCACCCCTCCACTTT. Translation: CASSDRDNSPLHF.

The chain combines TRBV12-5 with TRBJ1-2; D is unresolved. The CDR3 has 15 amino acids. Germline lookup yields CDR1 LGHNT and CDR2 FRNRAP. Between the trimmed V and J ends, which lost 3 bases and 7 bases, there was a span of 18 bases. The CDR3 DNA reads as TGTGCTAGTGGTTTCAGTCAGGTGAAAGGAGGTGGCTACACCTTC. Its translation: CASGFSQVKGGGYTF.

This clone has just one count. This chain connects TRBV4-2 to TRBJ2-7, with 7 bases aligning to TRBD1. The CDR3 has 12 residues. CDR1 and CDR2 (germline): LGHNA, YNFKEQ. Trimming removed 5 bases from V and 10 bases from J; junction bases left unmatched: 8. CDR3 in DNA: TGTGCCAGCAGCACGGACAGGTTCGACCAGTACTTC. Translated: CASSTDRFDQYF.

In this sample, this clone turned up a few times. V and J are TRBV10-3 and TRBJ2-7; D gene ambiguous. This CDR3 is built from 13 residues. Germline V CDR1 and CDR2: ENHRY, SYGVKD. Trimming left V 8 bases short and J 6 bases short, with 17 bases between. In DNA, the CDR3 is TGTGCCATCTCGGCTAGTTTGAGCGTCGAGCAGTACTTC. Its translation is CAISASLSVEQYF.

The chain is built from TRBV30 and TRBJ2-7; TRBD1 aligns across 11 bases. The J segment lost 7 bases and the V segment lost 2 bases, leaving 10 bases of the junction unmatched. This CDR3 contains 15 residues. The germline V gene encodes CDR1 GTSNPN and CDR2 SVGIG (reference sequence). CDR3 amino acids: CAWSFTGTGGKEQYF. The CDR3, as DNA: TGTGCCTGGAGTTTCACCGGGACAGGGGGTAAAGAGCAGTACTTC.

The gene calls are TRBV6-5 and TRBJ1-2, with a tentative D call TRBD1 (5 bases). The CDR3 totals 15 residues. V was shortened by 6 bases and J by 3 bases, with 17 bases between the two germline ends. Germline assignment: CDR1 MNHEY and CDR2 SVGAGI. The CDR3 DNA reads TGTGCCAGCAGCCGAGCGAGGGGCTCAGACTATGGCTACACCTTC. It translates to CASSRARGSDYGYTF.